One and the same sample provided the 18 T cell receptor beta chains below, sequenced in a study of T cells in Graves' hyperthyroidism and ophthalmopathy. Amplified TCR beta CDR3 regions came from RNA transcripts. First-round RT-PCR with HTBI primers amplified the TCR CDR3 region. TCRdb independently ran MiXCR on the multiplex PCR reads; one entry per CDR3 protein. Here the sample spans about 360,000 distinct CDR3 sequences, approximately 13% being singletons. Sequenced input: blood. The receptor source for this set is a woman aged 18-29 years with Graves' hyperthyroidism.

This clonotype showed up just a few times. The V and J genes are TRBV4-2 and TRBJ2-7; D perhaps matches TRBD1 (6 bases). CDR1 is LGHNA, CDR2 YNFKEQ, per germline. The CDR3 runs to 16 residues. V was shortened by 0 bases and J by 1 base, with 13 bases between the two germline ends. In DNA form, the CDR3 reads TGTGCCAGCAGCCAAGATCCGACAGGACAATCCTACGAGCAGTACTTC. This gives the protein CASSQDPTGQSYEQYF.

This clonotype has at least ten counts. The chain has TRBV28 and TRBJ2-2; a weak D match, TRBD1 (5 bases). CDR1 is MDHEN, CDR2 SYDVKM, per germline. The CDR3 consists of 16 residues. V shed 6 bases and J shed 7 bases, with 21 bases lying between them. The CDR3 sequence is CASSPQRWQGDGELFF. CDR3 in DNA: TGTGCCAGCAGCCCACAACGGTGGCAGGGCGACGGGGAGCTGTTTTTT.

The genes are TRBV7-3 and TRBJ2-1; TRBD1 agrees at 9 bases. Germline V gives CDR1 SGHTA, CDR2 FQGTGA. With V trimmed by 5 bases and J by 9 bases, 11 bases remained unmatched. The CDR3 is 15 amino acids. CDR3 bases: TGTGCCAGCAGCCCGACACAGGGGGCGCAGGGTGAGCAGTTCTTC. It is translated as CASSPTQGAQGEQFF.

As for this clonotype: A much larger clone lies a single base off, so this may be a read error. The V call is TRBV9, the J call TRBJ2-7; D is perhaps TRBD1 (6 bases). CDR1 is SGDLS and CDR2 is YYNGEE in the germline V gene. V lost 4 bases and J 2 bases, leaving 19 bases between the germline ends. This CDR3 is 16 amino acids long. Here the CDR3 reads CASSPFGTHIPYEQYF. CDR3 DNA sequence: TGTGCCAGCAGCCCTTTCGGGACACACATCCCCTACGAGCAGTACTTC.

This clonotype was detected many times. V is TRBV20-1 and J is TRBJ1-6; D gene unclear. Germline assignment: CDR1 DFQATT and CDR2 SNEGSKA (reference sequence). The CDR3 totals 13 residues. Trimming took 4 bases from V and 7 from J, leaving 11 bases between them. The CDR3 nucleotides read TGCAGTGCTAATCATATACCGAATTCACCCCTCCACTTT. This encodes CSANHIPNSPLHF.

This clonotype occurred many times. The chain combines TRBV7-9 with TRBJ2-6; 8 nucleotides match TRBD2. The CDR3 totals 19 residues. CDR1 and CDR2 (germline): SEHNR, FQNEAQ (reference sequence). Trimming took 4 bases from V and 1 from J; bases not matched to a gene: 12. This CDR3 reads CASSSTGRGATSGANVLTF. For the CDR3, the DNA is TGTGCCAGCAGCTCCACAGGGCGGGGGGCTACGTCTGGGGCCAACGTCCTGACTTTC. Looking up the rest from reference TRBV7-9 and TRBJ2-6 gives the full variable domain: DTGVSQNPRHKITKRGQNVTFRCDPISEHNRLYWYRQTLGQGPEFLTYFQNEAQLEKSRLLSDRFSAERPKGSFSTLEIQRTEQGDSAMYLCASSSTGRGATSGANVLTFGAGSRLTVL.

This clonotype occurred once. A clone one base away is much larger, so this may be a read error. This chain links TRBV3-1 with TRBJ1-6; a possible D gene is TRBD1 (5 bases). Germline values: CDR1 LGHDT, CDR2 YNNKEL (reference sequence). The CDR3 contains 13 residues. Trimming pared 4 bases from V and 11 bases from J, leaving 12 bases between. The CDR3 DNA follows: TGTGCCAGCAGCCGGGGGGTGGAGACACCCCTCCACTTT. Its protein is CASSRGVETPLHF.

This clonotype was seen once. The V and J genes are TRBV7-2 and TRBJ2-7; TRBD1 matches 7 bases. After removal of 5 bases from V and 4 bases from J, the junction contained 8 bases not matched to a gene. CDR1 SGHTA and CDR2 FQGNSA come from the germline V gene. This CDR3 is built from 14 residues. CDR3 region: CASSAQGRKYEQYF. CDR3 coding DNA: TGTGCCAGCAGCGCACAGGGGCGGAAATACGAGCAGTACTTC.

This clonotype turned up a few times. V is TRBV29-1 and J is TRBJ2-2; D may be TRBD1 (6 bases). The CDR3 runs to 12 residues. Trimming left V 6 bases short and J 6 bases short, with 11 bases between. Germline lookup yields CDR1 SQVTM and CDR2 ANQGSEA. The CDR3 region has the DNA TGCAGCGTCCTCAGGGGTGCCGGGGAGCTGTTTTTT. This codes for CSVLRGAGELFF.

This clonotype was recorded a few times. This chain connects TRBV6-1 to TRBJ1-2, with a tentative D call TRBD1 (6 bases). Trimming left V 6 bases short and J 5 bases short, with 13 bases between. The CDR3 consists of 13 residues. Germline-derived CDR1 and CDR2 are MNHNS and SASEGT. CDR3 DNA sequence: TGTGCCAGCAGCCCCGGGACATCTTATGGCTACACCTTC. It is translated as CASSPGTSYGYTF.

The sample holds many counts of this clonotype. The chain has TRBV12-3 or TRBV12-4 and TRBJ2-7; 7 positions agree with TRBD1. The CDR3 runs to 13 residues. Unmatched junction bases numbered 5, after V lost 6 bases and J lost 3 bases. The DNA for the CDR3 is TGTGCCAGCAGCCGGGACAGCCTCTACGAGCAGTACTTC. Translation: CASSRDSLYEQYF.

This clonotype was seen repeatedly, ten times or more. The rearrangement joins TRBV11-2 to TRBJ2-2; tentative D call: TRBD1 (5 bases). Germline lookup yields CDR1 SGHAT and CDR2 FQNNGV. The CDR3 covers 16 residues. Deletions cut 5 bases from V and 1 base from J, with 14 bases between. The CDR3 DNA reads as TGTGCCAGCAGCCCCTTCGGCCAGGGGAACACCGGGGAGCTGTTTTTT. Translated: CASSPFGQGNTGELFF.

This clonotype was counted many times. V is TRBV5-1 and J is TRBJ2-1; 8 bases map to TRBD1. Germline CDR1 is SGHRS and CDR2 is YFSETQ. The CDR3 loop spans 13 amino acids. J was trimmed by 8 bases and V by 2 bases; bases with no gene match: 3. The CDR3 coding sequence is TGCGCCAGCAGCTTAACAGGGGGGTATGAGCAGTTCTTC. Translating it yields CASSLTGGYEQFF.

This clonotype was counted many times. The chain employs TRBV7-4 and TRBJ1-1; 7 bases are shared with TRBD1. After removal of 3 bases from V and 1 base from J, the junction contained 5 bases not matched to a gene. The CDR3 spans 15 residues. Germline values: CDR1 SGHVT, CDR2 SQSDAQ. Here the CDR3 DNA reads TGTGCCAGCAGCTTCGGACAGGCGCAGAACACTGAAGCTTTCTTT. Its translation: CASSFGQAQNTEAFF.

This clonotype showed up many times. The chain is built from TRBV6-2 or TRBV6-3 and TRBJ2-5; no firm D call. Germline V gene data show CDR1 as MNHEY and CDR2 as SVGEGT. The CDR3 runs to 13 residues. The germline V and J ends were trimmed by 0 bases and 2 bases, with 4 bases remaining between them. CDR3 nucleotides: TGTGCCAGCAGTTACTCACCACAAGAGACCCAGTACTTC. Its protein is CASSYSPQETQYF.

V and J are TRBV19 and TRBJ2-2, with D unresolved. V was clipped by 3 bases and J by 1 base, with 9 bases between them. CDR1 is LNHDA and CDR2 is SQIVND in the germline V gene (reference sequence). The CDR3 sequence is 15 residues long. CDR3 sequence (DNA): TGTGCCAGTAGTATTCGGGCAGGGAACACCGGGGAGCTGTTTTTT. Translation gives CASSIRAGNTGELFF. Full variable domain (outside the CDR3, taken from reference TRBV19 and TRBJ2-2): DGGITQSPKYLFRKEGQNVTLSCEQNLNHDAMYWYRQDPGQGLRLIYYSQIVNDFQKGDIAEGYSVSREKKESFPLTVTSAQKNPTAFYLCASSIRAGNTGELFFGEGSRLTVL.

The V call is TRBV4-3, the J call TRBJ1-2, with D uncertain. Germline V CDR1 and CDR2: LGHNA, YSLEER. Trimming pared 2 bases from V and 2 bases from J, leaving 12 bases between. The CDR3 totals 15 residues. CDR3 sequence: CASSQFAKVNYGYTF. CDR3 nucleotides: TGCGCCAGCAGCCAATTTGCGAAAGTCAACTATGGCTACACCTTC.

The chain joins TRBV4-1 to TRBJ2-2, with D perhaps matching TRBD1 (6 bases). The CDR3 length is 16 residues. The V gene lost 1 base and the J gene lost 4 bases, with 13 bases spanning the gap. Germline CDR1 is MGHRA and CDR2 is YSYEKL. The DNA for the CDR3 is TGCGCCAGCAGCCAAGTCAGGGGCAAATCCACCGGGGAGCTGTTTTTT. It yields the protein CASSQVRGKSTGELFF.